This T cell receptor beta chain is drawn from a study of cytomegalovirus exposure and HLA in healthy donors. Findings of the study overall: Rates of TCR association differed by HLA locus in a later analysis, with DRB1 highest and HLA-C lowest.

It was with 60 Vbeta and 13 Jbeta primers that the PCR ran. The authors' processing: Counted up in a later analysis, unique TCR beta chains came to about 83 million, with around 10 million shared. TCRdb keeps only in-frame clones here, not all; method: immunoSEQ multiplex PCR. D and trimming come from the DNA, and the V and J calls and clone size come from that table. The repertoire has 25,000 or so clones, 79% of them found once; the top ten carry 4% to 5.5%. On this clone: What it recognizes is unknown.

CDR1 and CDR2 from the germline V gene are SEHNR and FQNEAQ (reference sequence). J gave up 2 bases and V 5 bases, and 6 bases lay outside the gene matches. The CDR3 has 16 residues. Specimen: PBMCs. The chain is built from TRBV7-9 and TRBJ1-3; TRBD1 matches 10 bases. The sequence was obtained from a male donor in good health and CMV-seronegative. CDR3: CASSTGTGVPGNTIYF. CDR3 nucleotides: TGTGCCAGCAGCACCGGGACAGGGGTGCCTGGAAACACCATATATTTT.